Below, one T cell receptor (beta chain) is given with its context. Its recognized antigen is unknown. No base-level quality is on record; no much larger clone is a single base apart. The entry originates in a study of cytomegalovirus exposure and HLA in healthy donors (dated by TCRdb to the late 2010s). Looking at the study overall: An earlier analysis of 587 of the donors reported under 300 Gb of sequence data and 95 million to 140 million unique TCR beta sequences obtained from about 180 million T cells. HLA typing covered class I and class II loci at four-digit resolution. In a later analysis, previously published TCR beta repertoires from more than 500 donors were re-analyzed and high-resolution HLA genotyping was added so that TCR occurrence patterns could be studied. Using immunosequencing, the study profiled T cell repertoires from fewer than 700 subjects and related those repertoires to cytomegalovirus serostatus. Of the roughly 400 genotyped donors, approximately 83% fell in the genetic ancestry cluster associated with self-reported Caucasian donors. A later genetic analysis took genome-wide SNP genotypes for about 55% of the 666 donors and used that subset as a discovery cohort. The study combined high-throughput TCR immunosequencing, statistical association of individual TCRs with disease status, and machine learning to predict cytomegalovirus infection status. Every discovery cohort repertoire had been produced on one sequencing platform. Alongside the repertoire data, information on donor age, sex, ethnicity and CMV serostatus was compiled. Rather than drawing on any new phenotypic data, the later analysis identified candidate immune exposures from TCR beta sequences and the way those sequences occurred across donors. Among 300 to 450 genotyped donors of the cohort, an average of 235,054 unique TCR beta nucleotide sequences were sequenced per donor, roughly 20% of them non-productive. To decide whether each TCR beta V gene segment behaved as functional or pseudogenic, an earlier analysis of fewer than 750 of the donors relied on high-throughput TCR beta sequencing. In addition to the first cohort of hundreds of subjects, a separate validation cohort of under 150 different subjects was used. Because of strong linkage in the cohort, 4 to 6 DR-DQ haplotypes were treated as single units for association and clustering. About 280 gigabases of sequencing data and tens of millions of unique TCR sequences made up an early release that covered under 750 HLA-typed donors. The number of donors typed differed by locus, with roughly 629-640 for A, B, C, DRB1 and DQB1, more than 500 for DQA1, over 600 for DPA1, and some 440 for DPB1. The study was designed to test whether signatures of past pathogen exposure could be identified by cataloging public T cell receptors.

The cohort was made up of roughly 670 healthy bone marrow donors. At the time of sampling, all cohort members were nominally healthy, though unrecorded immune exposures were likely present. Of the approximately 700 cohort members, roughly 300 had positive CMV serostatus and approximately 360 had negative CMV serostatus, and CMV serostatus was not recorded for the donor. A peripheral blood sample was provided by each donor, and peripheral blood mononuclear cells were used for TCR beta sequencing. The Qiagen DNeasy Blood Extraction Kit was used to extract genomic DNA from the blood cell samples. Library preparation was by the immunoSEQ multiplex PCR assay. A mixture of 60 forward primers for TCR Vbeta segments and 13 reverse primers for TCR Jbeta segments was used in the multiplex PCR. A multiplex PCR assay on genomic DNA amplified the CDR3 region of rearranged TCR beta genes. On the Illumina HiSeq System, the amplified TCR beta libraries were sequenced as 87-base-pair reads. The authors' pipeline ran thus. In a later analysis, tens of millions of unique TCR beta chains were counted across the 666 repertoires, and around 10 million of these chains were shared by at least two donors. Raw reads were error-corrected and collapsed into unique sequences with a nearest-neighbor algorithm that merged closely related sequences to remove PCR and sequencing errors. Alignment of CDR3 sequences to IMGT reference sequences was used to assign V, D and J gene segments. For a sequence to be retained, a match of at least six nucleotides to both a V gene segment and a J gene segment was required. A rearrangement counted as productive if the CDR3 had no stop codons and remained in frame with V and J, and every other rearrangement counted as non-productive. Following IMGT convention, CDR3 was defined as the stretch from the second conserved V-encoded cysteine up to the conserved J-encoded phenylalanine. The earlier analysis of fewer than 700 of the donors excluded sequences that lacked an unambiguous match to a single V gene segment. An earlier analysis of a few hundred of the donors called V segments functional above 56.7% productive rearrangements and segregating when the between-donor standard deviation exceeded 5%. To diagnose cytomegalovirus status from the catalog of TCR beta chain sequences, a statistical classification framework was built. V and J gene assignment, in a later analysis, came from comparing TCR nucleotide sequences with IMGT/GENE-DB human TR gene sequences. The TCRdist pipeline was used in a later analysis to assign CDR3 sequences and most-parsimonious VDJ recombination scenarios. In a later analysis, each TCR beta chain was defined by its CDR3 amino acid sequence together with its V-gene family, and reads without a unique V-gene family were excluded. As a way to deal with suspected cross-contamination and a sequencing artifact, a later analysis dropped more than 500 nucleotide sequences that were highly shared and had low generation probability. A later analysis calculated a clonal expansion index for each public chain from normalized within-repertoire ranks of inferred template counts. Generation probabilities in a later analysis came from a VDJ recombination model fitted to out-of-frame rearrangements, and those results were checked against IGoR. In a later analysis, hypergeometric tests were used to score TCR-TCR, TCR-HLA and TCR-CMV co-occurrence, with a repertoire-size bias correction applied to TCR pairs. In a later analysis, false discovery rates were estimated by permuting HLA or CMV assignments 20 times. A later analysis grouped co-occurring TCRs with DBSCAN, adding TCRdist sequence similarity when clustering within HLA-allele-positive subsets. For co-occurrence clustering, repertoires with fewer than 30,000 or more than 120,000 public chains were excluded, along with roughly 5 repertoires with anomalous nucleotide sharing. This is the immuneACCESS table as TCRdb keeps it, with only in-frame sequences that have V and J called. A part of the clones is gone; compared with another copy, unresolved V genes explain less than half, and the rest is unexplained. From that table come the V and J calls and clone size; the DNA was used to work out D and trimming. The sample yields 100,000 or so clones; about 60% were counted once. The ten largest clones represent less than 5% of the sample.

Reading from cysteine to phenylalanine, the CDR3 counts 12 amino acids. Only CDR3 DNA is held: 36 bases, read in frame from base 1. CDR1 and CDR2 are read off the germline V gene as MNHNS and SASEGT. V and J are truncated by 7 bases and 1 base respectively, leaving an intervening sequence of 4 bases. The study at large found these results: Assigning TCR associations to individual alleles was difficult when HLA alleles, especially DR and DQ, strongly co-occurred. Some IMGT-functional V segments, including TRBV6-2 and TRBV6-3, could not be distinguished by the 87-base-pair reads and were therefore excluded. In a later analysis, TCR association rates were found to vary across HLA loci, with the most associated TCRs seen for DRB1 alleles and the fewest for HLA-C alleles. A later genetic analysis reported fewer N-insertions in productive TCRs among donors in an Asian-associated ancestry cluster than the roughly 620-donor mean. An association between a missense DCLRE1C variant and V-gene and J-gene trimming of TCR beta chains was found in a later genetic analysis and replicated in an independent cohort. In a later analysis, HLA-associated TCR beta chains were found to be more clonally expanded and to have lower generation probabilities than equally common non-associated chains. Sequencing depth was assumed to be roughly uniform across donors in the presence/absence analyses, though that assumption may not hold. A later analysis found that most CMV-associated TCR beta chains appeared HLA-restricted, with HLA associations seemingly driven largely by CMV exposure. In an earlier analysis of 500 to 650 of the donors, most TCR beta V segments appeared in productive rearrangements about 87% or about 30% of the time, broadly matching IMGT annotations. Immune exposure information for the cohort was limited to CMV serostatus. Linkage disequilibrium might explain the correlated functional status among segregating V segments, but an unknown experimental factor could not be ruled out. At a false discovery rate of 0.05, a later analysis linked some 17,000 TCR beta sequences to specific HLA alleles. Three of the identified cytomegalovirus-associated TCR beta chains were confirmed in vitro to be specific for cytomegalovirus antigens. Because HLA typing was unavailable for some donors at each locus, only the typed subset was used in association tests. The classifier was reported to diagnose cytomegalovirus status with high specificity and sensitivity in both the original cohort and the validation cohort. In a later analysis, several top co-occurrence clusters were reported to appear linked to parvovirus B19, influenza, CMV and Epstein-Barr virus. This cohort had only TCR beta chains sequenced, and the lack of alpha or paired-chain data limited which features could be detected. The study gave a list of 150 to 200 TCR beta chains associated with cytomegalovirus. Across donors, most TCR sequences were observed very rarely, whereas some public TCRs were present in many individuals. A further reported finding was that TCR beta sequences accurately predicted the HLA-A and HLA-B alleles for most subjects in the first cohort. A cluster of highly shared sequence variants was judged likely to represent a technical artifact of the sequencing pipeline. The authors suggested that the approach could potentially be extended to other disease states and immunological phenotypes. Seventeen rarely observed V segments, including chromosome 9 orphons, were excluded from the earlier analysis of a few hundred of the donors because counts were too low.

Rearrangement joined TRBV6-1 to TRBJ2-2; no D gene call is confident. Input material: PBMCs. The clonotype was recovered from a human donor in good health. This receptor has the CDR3 CASTGNTGELFF. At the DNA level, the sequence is TGTGCCAGCACAGGGAACACCGGGGAGCTGTTTTTT.